This T cell receptor beta chain stems from a study of blood T cell repertoires in COVID-19. This table comes from immunoSEQ multiplex PCR, and its TCRdb copy is limited to in-frame clones, with some not included. Counted here are about 120,000 clones, around 83% occurring once; the ten biggest clones make up approximately 5.1%. This CDR3 contains 11 residues. The germline V and J ends were trimmed by 8 bases and 4 bases, with 8 bases remaining between them. The sequencing sample was made of peripheral blood. The gene calls are TRBV12-3 or TRBV12-4 and TRBJ1-1, with D possibly TRBD1 on 6 matching bases. This receptor was taken from an older woman with COVID-19, enrolled during active disease. The CDR3 DNA reads TGTGCCAGCGCCAGGGGCACTGAAGCTTTCTTT. The encoded protein is CASARGTEAFF.